This passage covers 10 T cell receptor beta chains from one sample sequenced in a study of OX40 agonist ivuxolimab in advanced cancers. Libraries were prepared through the immunoSEQ multiplex PCR assay. Held by TCRdb, this immuneACCESS table contains in-frame sequences only and omits some clones. Under half of the omission traces to an unresolved V gene where checked; the cause of the rest is unknown. The table for this sample lists 150,000 to 190,000 clones; 94% of them were counted only once. The ten largest clonotypes hold around 0.33% of the sample. The specimen was CD4+ or CD8+ T cells sorted from blood, collected in a trial of the OX40 agonist ivuxolimab. The receptors shown here come from an adult with an advanced solid tumor such as melanoma, head and neck, liver or kidney cancer.

The CDR3 sequence is CASSFYRDLTDTQYF. CDR3 bases: TGTGCCAGCAGCTTTTACCGGGACCTCACAGATACGCAGTATTTT. This chain uses TRBV7-2 with TRBJ2-3; tentatively, D is TRBD1 or TRBD2 (5 bases each). V lost 3 bases and J lost 2, with 12 bases in between. The CDR3 consists of 15 residues. In germline, CDR1 is SGHTA, CDR2 FQGNSA.

The chain uses TRBV5-1 and TRBJ2-7; 7 positions match TRBD1. The CDR3 is made up of 12 amino acids. Germline-derived CDR1 and CDR2 are SGHRS and YFSETQ. Trimming removed 4 bases from V and 2 bases from J; junction bases left unmatched: 0. CDR3 nucleotide sequence: TGCGCCAGCAGCGGGACAGCCTACGAGCAGTACTTC. This sequence encodes CASSGTAYEQYF. Variable domain in full (rest from reference TRBV5-1 and TRBJ2-7): KAGVTQTPRYLIKTRGQQVTLSCSPISGHRSVSWYQQTPGQGLQFLFEYFSETQRNKGNFPGRFSGRQFSNSRSEMNVSTLELGDSALYLCASSGTAYEQYFGPGTRLTVT.

As regards this clone: Other nucleotide sequences from this sample produce the same CDR3. This CDR3 is CASSPQGGPYEQYF. CDR3 bases: TGTGCCAGCTCACCACAGGGGGGCCCCTACGAGCAGTACTTC. The rearrangement joins TRBV18 to TRBJ2-7; D is tentatively TRBD1 or TRBD2 (6 bases each). The CDR3 is made up of 14 amino acids. The germline V and J ends were trimmed by 1 base and 2 bases, with 9 bases remaining between them. The germline CDR1 and CDR2 sequences are KGHSH and LQKENI.

The CDR3 spells CASSAPGTDYNEQFF. In DNA form, the CDR3 reads TGCGCCAGCAGCGCCCCGGGGACAGATTACAATGAGCAGTTCTTC. The V call is TRBV5-1, the J call TRBJ2-1; 7 bases are shared with TRBD1. This CDR3 is 15 amino acids long. Unmatched junction bases numbered 8, after V lost 4 bases and J lost 4 bases. Germline values: CDR1 SGHRS, CDR2 YFSETQ.

The chain has TRBV7-9 and TRBJ2-3, with no clear D. V was cut by 1 base and J by 0 bases, with 8 bases left in between. This CDR3 has 15 residues. Germline values: CDR1 SEHNR, CDR2 FQNEAQ (reference sequence). CDR3 in amino acids: CASSLGQASTDTQYF. In DNA, the CDR3 is TGTGCCAGCAGCTTAGGGCAGGCTAGCACAGATACGCAGTATTTT.

The rearrangement links TRBV19 to TRBJ1-5; 10 nucleotides agree with TRBD1. The ends lost 5 bases at V and 5 bases at J; junction bases unmatched: 6. The germline V gene has CDR1 LNHDA and CDR2 SQIVND (reference sequence). This CDR3 comprises 15 residues. The CDR3 sequence is CASSLGQGVHQPQHF. CDR3 bases: TGTGCCAGTAGTCTTGGACAGGGGGTTCATCAGCCCCAGCATTTT.

In its sample, this clone was seen once. The rearrangement links TRBV28 to TRBJ1-1; no clear D. CDR3 length: 14 residues. Germline CDR1 MDHEN, CDR2 SYDVKM. Trimming shortened V by 2 bases and J by 4 bases, and 11 bases separated the two germline ends. The CDR3 region is CASSLNPLPTEAFF. DNA of the CDR3: TGTGCCAGCAGTTTAAATCCCCTCCCCACTGAAGCTTTCTTT.

The chain employs TRBV2 and TRBJ1-4; no clear D. Germline V lookup: CDR1 SNHLY, CDR2 FYNNEI. The length of the CDR3 is 14 residues. Trimming stripped 2 bases from V and 3 bases from J, with 7 bases between. This chain's CDR3 is CASSEPEPNEKLFF. The CDR3, as DNA: TGTGCCAGCAGTGAACCAGAACCTAATGAAAAACTGTTTTTT.

The V and J genes are TRBV28 and TRBJ2-7; D call uncertain. The CDR3 runs to 12 residues. The germline V gene encodes CDR1 MDHEN and CDR2 SYDVKM. Trimming removed 3 bases from V and 7 bases from J, with 10 bases in between. The CDR3 DNA reads as TGTGCCAGCAGTTTGTTCATGTGGGAGCAGTACTTC. This gives the protein CASSLFMWEQYF.

This clone was recorded once. This chain uses TRBV5-1 with TRBJ1-2, with TRBD1 matching 8 bases. The CDR3 totals 15 residues. Germline trimming cut 4 bases from V and 7 bases from J; bases unmatched to any gene: 12. Germline values: CDR1 SGHRS, CDR2 YFSETQ. CDR3 amino acids: CASSQGTGRNIGYTF. CDR3 nucleotides: TGCGCCAGCAGCCAAGGGACAGGTCGCAATATTGGCTACACCTTC.